Listed here are 29 T cell receptor beta chains from one sample, sequenced in a study of shared clonotypes between healthy human individuals (dated by TCRdb to the early 2020s). Library creation used the immunoSEQ multiplex PCR assay. TCRdb's version of the immuneACCESS table is confined to in-frame rearrangements and falls short of the full clone set. An unresolved V gene accounts for under half of the shortfall where checked; the remainder is of unknown origin. The sample includes about a million clones, with approximately 77% observed a single time. The leading ten clones occupy about 0.94% of the sample. Sequenced sample: memory CD4+ T cells from PBMCs. Taken with the paper, the label for cell subset or site translates to: CD45RA-negative fraction. All receptors come from a young man in good health. Some clones in this sample may be carry-over from other donors' samples.

This sequence joins TRBV28 and TRBJ1-2; 12 bases fit TRBD1. V was clipped by 7 bases and J by 8 bases; unmatched bases: 8. The CDR3 totals 14 residues. Germline-derived CDR1 and CDR2 are MDHEN and SYDVKM. The CDR3 region has the DNA TGTGCCAGCAACCTATCCGGGACAGGGGGCGGCTACACCTTC. Its translation: CASNLSGTGGGYTF.

V usage is TRBV18 and J usage is TRBJ2-5, with 16 positions matching TRBD2. Germline V gene lookup returns CDR1 KGHSH and CDR2 LQKENI. The CDR3 is 18 residues long. After removal of 0 bases from V and 8 bases from J, the junction contained 9 bases not matched to a gene. The CDR3: CASSPPGLAGGAGGTQYF. For the CDR3, the DNA is TGTGCCAGCTCACCACCGGGACTAGCGGGAGGGGCCGGAGGTACCCAGTACTTC.

This clone has more than one count but fewer than ten. A much larger clone is a single base away; this may be a read error. Other nucleotide sequences from this sample produce the same CDR3. The chain has TRBV28 and TRBJ1-1; no reliable D call. The germline CDR1 and CDR2 sequences are MDHEN and SYDVKM. The CDR3 is 11 residues long. V lost 6 bases to trimming and J lost 2 bases, with 4 bases between them. CDR3 DNA sequence: TGTGCCAGCAGCCATAACACTGAAGCTTTCTTT. Its protein product is CASSHNTEAFF. The full variable domain, with the rest looked up from reference TRBV28 and TRBJ1-1, is DVKVTQSSRYLVKRTGEKVFLECVQDMDHENMFWYRQDPGLGLRLIYFSYDVKMKEKGDIPEGYSVSREKKERFSLILESASTNQTSMYLCASSHNTEAFFGQGTRLTVV.

The chain uses TRBV6-5 and TRBJ2-1; D not resolved. The V and J ends lost 4 bases and 0 bases respectively, with 13 bases between them. Germline-derived CDR1 and CDR2 are MNHEY and SVGAGI. This CDR3 region has 16 residues. CDR3 protein: CASSSTGRGSYNEQFF. The DNA of the CDR3 is TGTGCCAGCAGTTCCACGGGCAGAGGCTCCTACAATGAGCAGTTCTTC.

The V and J genes are TRBV5-6 and TRBJ2-5; possibly TRBD2 for D (5 bases). Germline V CDR1 and CDR2: SGHDT, YYEEEE. This CDR3 is 15 amino acids long. With 5 bases removed from V and 5 bases from J, the gap between germline ends came to 19 bases. The CDR3 nucleotides are TGTGCCAGCAGATCCGGCGAGGCCCCGGGGGAGACCCAGTACTTC. Its protein is CASRSGEAPGETQYF.

This sequence joins TRBV6-1 and TRBJ1-2, with unresolved D. Trimming shortened V by 4 bases and J by 0 bases, and 15 bases separated the two germline ends. Looked up from germline, CDR1 is MNHNS and CDR2 is SASEGT. The CDR3 is made up of 16 amino acids. CDR3 bases: TGTGCCAGCAGTGCGACCTGGGGAGGAACTAACTATGGCTACACCTTC. Its translation is CASSATWGGTNYGYTF.

The V call is TRBV7-3, the J call TRBJ2-5, with D possibly being TRBD2 (6 bases). The CDR3 consists of 15 residues. V was trimmed by 2 bases and J by 4 bases, leaving 14 bases between them. Germline loops: CDR1 SGHTA, CDR2 FQGTGA. CDR3 in DNA: TGTGCCAGCAGCTTAGGGGGGTCCGAACTAGAGACCCAGTACTTC. This encodes CASSLGGSELETQYF.

In DNA, the CDR3 is TGTGCCAGCAGTCGACAGTACCCCTCCAACACTGAAGCTTTCTTT. Amino acids: CASSRQYPSNTEAFF. The V gene is TRBV2, the J gene TRBJ1-1; TRBD1 might be the D (5 bases). V was shortened by 5 bases and J by 2 bases, with 15 bases between the two germline ends. Looked up from germline, CDR1 is SNHLY and CDR2 is FYNNEI. The CDR3 loop spans 15 amino acids.

This clone was detected once. The V and J genes are TRBV10-3 and TRBJ2-1; D is ambiguous. This CDR3 is built from 13 residues. Trimming pared 8 bases from V and 9 bases from J, leaving 17 bases between. Germline V gene sequence: CDR1 ENHRY, CDR2 SYGVKD. CDR3 amino acids: CAISGLGSGEQFF. The CDR3 DNA sequence: TGTGCCATCTCCGGGTTGGGGTCTGGTGAGCAGTTCTTC.

The chain links TRBV6-1 to TRBJ2-2, with D uncertain. V lost 0 bases and J lost 1, with 9 bases in between. Looked up from germline, CDR1 is MNHNS and CDR2 is SASEGT. This CDR3 has 16 amino acids. CDR3 DNA sequence: TGTGCCAGCAGTGAAGCGTCTCCTAGGAACACCGGGGAGCTGTTTTTT. Translation gives CASSEASPRNTGELFF.

The rearrangement links TRBV5-1 to TRBJ2-2, with TRBD2 matching 8 bases. Germline CDR1 reads SGHRS; CDR2 reads YFSETQ. The CDR3 contains 16 residues. V gave up 2 bases and J gave up 5 bases; unmatched junction bases: 8. In DNA form, the CDR3 reads TGCGCCAGCAGCTTCGGACTAGCCGCCGGGACCGGGGAGCTGTTTTTT. Protein: CASSFGLAAGTGELFF. Full variable domain (remainder filled in from reference TRBV5-1 and TRBJ2-2): KAGVTQTPRYLIKTRGQQVTLSCSPISGHRSVSWYQQTPGQGLQFLFEYFSETQRNKGNFPGRFSGRQFSNSRSEMNVSTLELGDSALYLCASSFGLAAGTGELFFGEGSRLTVL.

V is TRBV30 and J is TRBJ1-6; maybe TRBD1 (5 bases). Germline V gives CDR1 GTSNPN, CDR2 SVGIG (reference sequence). The CDR3 is made up of 15 amino acids. Between the trimmed V and J ends, which lost 4 bases and 5 bases, there was a span of 15 bases. The CDR3 protein is CAWTRRTLDNSPLHF. The CDR3 DNA reads TGTGCCTGGACCCGAAGGACATTGGATAATTCACCCCTCCACTTT.

The V gene is TRBV9, the J gene TRBJ2-2; 13 bases fit TRBD2. The length of the CDR3 is 17 residues. The ends lost 7 bases at V and 10 bases at J; junction bases unmatched: 16. CDR1 is SGDLS, CDR2 YYNGEE, per germline. CDR3 DNA: TGTGCCAGCGGACTAGCGGGAGTGAGTCGACAGGGGGAGGAGCTGTTTTTT. Translating gives CASGLAGVSRQGEELFF.

V is TRBV11-2 and J is TRBJ1-2; D is undetermined. CDR1 is SGHAT and CDR2 is FQNNGV in the germline V gene. The CDR3 is 12 residues long. Between the trimmed V and J ends, which lost 5 bases and 3 bases, there was a span of 7 bases. Here the CDR3 reads CASSQNDYGYTF. The CDR3 bases are TGTGCCAGCAGCCAAAACGACTATGGCTACACCTTC.

This chain joins TRBV5-6 and TRBJ2-3; the D is unclear. The CDR3 totals 13 residues. From germline, CDR1 is SGHDT and CDR2 YYEEEE. Between the trimmed V and J ends, which lost 4 bases and 2 bases, there was a span of 8 bases. CDR3 sequence: CASSKVITDTQYF. CDR3 coding DNA: TGTGCCAGCAGCAAGGTTATCACAGATACGCAGTATTTT. Full variable domain (rest looked up from reference TRBV5-6 and TRBJ2-3): DAGVTQSPTHLIKTRGQQVTLRCSPKSGHDTVSWYQQALGQGPQFIFQYYEEEERQRGNFPDRFSGHQFPNYSSELNVNALLLGDSALYLCASSKVITDTQYFGPGTRLTVL.

CDR3 in amino acids: CASSLVRERGYGYTF. As DNA, the CDR3 is TGTGCCAGCAGCCTGGTGAGGGAGAGGGGGTATGGCTACACCTTC. The V call is TRBV5-6, the J call TRBJ1-2; D is possibly TRBD1 (6 bases). Between the trimmed V and J ends, which lost 4 bases and 5 bases, there was a span of 18 bases. Germline CDR1 SGHDT, CDR2 YYEEEE. The CDR3 loop spans 15 amino acids.

The rearrangement uses TRBV6-1 and TRBJ2-7; D possibly matches TRBD1 or TRBD2 (5 bases each). The germline V gene has CDR1 MNHNS and CDR2 SASEGT. The V and J ends lost 7 bases and 5 bases respectively, with 18 bases between them. The CDR3 length is 14 residues. CDR3 nucleotides: TGTGCCAGCATTTGGATGAGAGGGGCTAACGAGCAGTACTTC. Protein product: CASIWMRGANEQYF.

The chain uses TRBV29-1 and TRBJ1-2, with D maybe TRBD1 (6 bases). Germline assignment: CDR1 SQVTM and CDR2 ANQGSEA. Trimming stripped 5 bases from V and 7 bases from J, with 14 bases between. This CDR3 spans 12 amino acids. CDR3: CSVTGTKGGYTF. In DNA form, the CDR3 reads TGCAGCGTTACAGGGACAAAGGGTGGCTACACCTTC.

This chain links TRBV6-1 with TRBJ2-1; no reliable D call. V shed 2 bases and J shed 9 bases, with 8 bases lying between them. CDR1 is MNHNS and CDR2 is SASEGT in the germline V gene. The CDR3 runs 12 residues. CDR3 loop: CASSELLFEQFF. The CDR3 DNA follows: TGTGCCAGCAGTGAATTGTTATTTGAGCAGTTCTTC.

The chain uses TRBV20-1 and TRBJ2-7, with unresolved D. V lost 7 bases and J lost 2, with 9 bases in between. This CDR3 is 11 amino acids long. CDR1 is DFQATT, CDR2 SNEGSKA, per germline (reference sequence). Written as DNA, the CDR3 is TGCAGTGGGGATAGTACCTACGAGCAGTACTTC. It encodes CSGDSTYEQYF.

This rearrangement joins TRBV5-4 to TRBJ2-7, with D perhaps TRBD2 (6 bases). Between the trimmed V and J ends, which lost 4 bases and 2 bases, there was a span of 16 bases. The CDR3 covers 15 residues. The germline gives CDR1 SGHNT, CDR2 YYREEE (reference sequence). CDR3 coding DNA: TGTGCCAGCAGCCCCGAGATAGCGGCCCCCTACGAGCAGTACTTC. It yields the protein CASSPEIAAPYEQYF.

The CDR3: CASSLGTRFNNEQFF. CDR3 coding DNA: TGTGCCAGCAGCCTCGGGACTAGATTTAACAATGAGCAGTTCTTC. The V gene is TRBV7-3, the J gene TRBJ2-1, with 8 nucleotides matching TRBD2. Germline values: CDR1 SGHTA, CDR2 FQGTGA. The V segment lost 5 bases and the J segment 5 bases; nucleotides outside the gene matches: 8. The CDR3 is 15 residues long.

The V gene is TRBV2, the J gene TRBJ1-1, with 7 positions matching TRBD1. Germline trimming cut 7 bases from V and 8 bases from J; bases unmatched to any gene: 10. The germline V gene encodes CDR1 SNHLY and CDR2 FYNNEI. This CDR3 is built from 13 residues. CDR3 in DNA: TGTGCCAGCACGTGGACAGGTAAGCTCGAAGCTTTCTTT. This encodes CASTWTGKLEAFF.

This clone was seen a single time. This chain connects TRBV5-8 to TRBJ2-1; D gene ambiguous. Between the trimmed V and J ends, which lost 0 bases and 9 bases, there was a span of 10 bases. Germline V gene lookup returns CDR1 SGHTS and CDR2 YDEGEE. This CDR3 comprises 13 residues. CDR3 region: CASSLAVRVEQFF. The CDR3 DNA is TGTGCCAGCAGCTTGGCCGTTAGGGTTGAGCAGTTCTTC.

This clone showed up just once. The chain employs TRBV28 and TRBJ2-7, with 8 bases that match TRBD1. Germline values: CDR1 MDHEN, CDR2 SYDVKM. The CDR3 extends over 16 amino acids. J gave up 2 bases and V 1 base, and 7 bases lay outside the gene matches. Here the CDR3 DNA reads TGTGCCAGCAGTTTATCGGGGACAGGAAGACCCTACGAGCAGTACTTC. Translation gives CASSLSGTGRPYEQYF.

This clone was found a few times. V gene TRBV7-2 combines with J gene TRBJ2-5; 7 positions agree with TRBD1. Germline V CDR1 and CDR2: SGHTA, FQGNSA. V gave up 5 bases and J gave up 9 bases; unmatched junction bases: 9. There are 13 residues in the CDR3. In DNA form, the CDR3 reads TGTGCCAGCAGCCCCGACAGGGTAGTGGCCCAGTACTTC. Translating it yields CASSPDRVVAQYF.

Written as DNA, the CDR3 is TGCAGTGCTAGGCCGGGACTAGCGCAGTATTTT. This translates into CSARPGLAQYF. This sequence joins TRBV20-1 and TRBJ2-3; 8 positions agree with TRBD2. CDR1 is DFQATT and CDR2 is SNEGSKA in the germline V gene (reference sequence). CDR3 size: 11 residues. The V gene end was trimmed by 3 bases and the J gene end by 10 bases; junction bases not matched to a gene: 3.

The CDR3 DNA sequence: TGCGCCAGCAGTGAGTTAGCCGCAGAGACCCAGTACTTC. This sequence encodes CASSELAAETQYF. The V gene is TRBV10-2, the J gene TRBJ2-5; D gene ambiguous. The CDR3 contains 13 residues. Trimming left V 1 base short and J 4 bases short, with 7 bases between. Germline V lookup: CDR1 WSHSY, CDR2 SAAADI.

The chain combines TRBV21-1 with TRBJ2-5; the DNA was not compared with TRBD1, the D call given in the table. TRBV21-1 is listed as a pseudogene. The CDR3 consists of 14 residues. In DNA, the CDR3 is TGTGCCAGCAGCAGGGGCCAGGGCCAAGAGACCCAGTACTTC. Amino acid sequence: CASSRGQGQETQYF.